Listed here are 27 T cell receptor beta chains from one sample, sequenced in a study of blood T cell repertoires in COVID-19. The repertoire was sequenced with immunoSEQ multiplex PCR; TCRdb's copy has only in-frame clones and lacks some. Here the sample spans some 93,000 clones, about 88% being singletons. Sequencing was performed on peripheral blood. The receptors originated from a man aged 55-75 years with acute or convalescent COVID-19.

This rearrangement joins TRBV3-1 (or the pseudogene TRBV3-2) to TRBJ1-1; tentative D call: TRBD1 (6 bases). Germline assignment: CDR1 LGHDT and CDR2 YNNKEL (reference sequence). V lost 3 bases and J lost 1, with 9 bases in between. This CDR3 comprises 14 residues. The CDR3 here is CASSHGTKNTEAFF. The CDR3 DNA reads TGTGCCAGCAGCCACGGGACAAAGAACACTGAAGCTTTCTTT.

CDR3: CASSKTGAYQETQYF. The CDR3 bases are TGTGCCAGCAGCAAGACAGGGGCTTACCAAGAGACCCAGTACTTC. V gene TRBV7-9 combines with J gene TRBJ2-5, with TRBD1 matching 8 bases. V lost 5 bases to trimming and J lost 0 bases; unmatched junction nucleotides: 5. The CDR3 is made up of 15 amino acids. From germline, CDR1 is SEHNR and CDR2 FQNEAQ (reference sequence).

This clone was observed once. V usage is TRBV12-5 and J usage is TRBJ2-3; the match to TRBD2 covers 7 bases. J was trimmed by 1 base and V by 5 bases; bases with no gene match: 6. The CDR3 has 15 residues. Per the germline V gene, CDR1 is LGHNT and CDR2 is FRNRAP. CDR3 residues: CASGARLAGTDTQYF. CDR3 coding DNA: TGTGCTAGTGGTGCCCGACTAGCCGGCACAGATACGCAGTATTTT.

This chain connects TRBV11-3 to TRBJ2-2, with TRBD1 matching 7 bases. Germline V gene data show CDR1 as SGHNT and CDR2 as YENEEA. The V gene end was trimmed by 5 bases and the J gene end by 6 bases; junction bases not matched to a gene: 6. The CDR3 extends over 14 amino acids. The CDR3 here is CASSMTGQSGELFF. In DNA, the CDR3 is TGTGCCAGCAGCATGACGGGACAGTCCGGGGAGCTGTTTTTT.

This chain joins TRBV2 and TRBJ2-7, with a weak D call TRBD2 (6 bases). V was shortened by 0 bases and J by 7 bases, with 10 bases between the two germline ends. In germline, CDR1 is SNHLY, CDR2 FYNNEI. The CDR3 sequence is 13 residues long. The CDR3 is CASSEALGGEQYF. CDR3 nucleotides: TGTGCCAGCAGTGAAGCTTTGGGGGGAGAGCAGTACTTC.

The gene calls are TRBV5-1 and TRBJ2-2; 7 bases are a match to TRBD1. In germline, CDR1 is SGHRS, CDR2 YFSETQ. The CDR3 extends over 16 amino acids. Trimming took 0 bases from V and 3 from J; bases not matched to a gene: 5. CDR3 region: CASSLEGGVDTGELFF. The CDR3 nucleotides are TGCGCCAGCAGCTTGGAAGGGGGCGTAGACACCGGGGAGCTGTTTTTT.

The chain is built from TRBV11-2 and TRBJ2-7; the D gene is possibly TRBD1 (7 bases). The CDR3 contains 15 residues. Germline assignment: CDR1 SGHAT and CDR2 FQNNGV. Deletions cut 2 bases from V and 0 bases from J, with 11 bases between. CDR3 bases: TGTGCCAGCAGCTTACACAGGGGAGGCTCCTACGAGCAGTACTTC. Residues: CASSLHRGGSYEQYF. Full variable domain (remainder filled in from reference TRBV11-2 and TRBJ2-7): EAGVAQSPRYKIIEKRQSVAFWCNPISGHATLYWYQQILGQGPKLLIQFQNNGVVDDSQLPKDRFSAERLKGVDSTLKIQPAKLEDSAVYLCASSLHRGGSYEQYFGPGTRLTVT.

The CDR3 protein is CASSVGIGGSSYEQYF. CDR3 in DNA: TGTGCCAGCAGCGTAGGAATAGGCGGGAGCTCCTACGAGCAGTACTTC. V gene TRBV9 combines with J gene TRBJ2-7; 7 positions match TRBD2. Trimming took 0 bases from V and 0 from J; bases not matched to a gene: 6. The CDR3 is made up of 16 amino acids. Germline CDR1 SGDLS, CDR2 YYNGEE.

This chain links TRBV18 with TRBJ2-7; 7 bases are shared with TRBD1. The germline V gene encodes CDR1 KGHSH and CDR2 LQKENI. J lost 4 bases, V lost 2 bases, and 2 bases had no gene match. The CDR3 contains 13 residues. In nucleotides, the CDR3 is TGTGCCAGCTCACCAGCAGGGGGTTACGAGCAGTACTTC. Protein: CASSPAGGYEQYF. The full variable domain, in which reference TRBV18 and TRBJ2-7 provide the parts outside the CDR3, is NAGVMQNPRHLVRRRGQEARLRCSPMKGHSHVYWYRQLPEEGLKFMVYLQKENIIDESGMPKERFSAEFPKEGPSILRIQQVVRGDSAAYFCASSPAGGYEQYFGPGTRLTVT.

The genes are TRBV7-2 and TRBJ2-5, with 11 bases matching TRBD2. Germline CDR1 and CDR2: SGHTA and FQGNSA. J gave up 4 bases and V 3 bases, and 7 bases lay outside the gene matches. This CDR3 region has 16 residues. The CDR3 here is CASSFTSGSRRETQYF. DNA of the CDR3: TGTGCCAGCAGCTTTACTAGCGGGAGTCGTCGAGAGACCCAGTACTTC. Full variable domain (outside the CDR3, taken from reference TRBV7-2 and TRBJ2-5): GAGVSQSPSNKVTEKGKDVELRCDPISGHTALYWYRQSLGQGLEFLIYFQGNSAPDKSGLPSDRFSAERTGGSVSTLTIQRTQQEDSAVYLCASSFTSGSRRETQYFGPGTRLLVL.

The gene calls are TRBV27 and TRBJ2-7, with 9 nucleotides matching TRBD2. Germline-derived CDR1 and CDR2 are MNHEY and SMNVEV (reference sequence). The CDR3 spans 16 residues. With 5 bases clipped from V and 1 base from J, the junction kept 9 bases outside the gene matches. The CDR3 here is CASSLLSSGKSYEQYF. In nucleotides, the CDR3 is TGTGCCAGCAGTCTCCTTTCTAGCGGGAAATCCTACGAGCAGTACTTC.

The V call is TRBV10-3, the J call TRBJ2-2, with D possibly TRBD2 on 5 matching bases. Germline assignment: CDR1 ENHRY and CDR2 SYGVKD. V dropped 7 bases and J dropped 5 bases, with 14 bases sitting between them. This CDR3 has 14 residues. CDR3 DNA sequence: TGTGCCATCACCCCCTCTGGGGAGACCGGGGAGCTGTTTTTT. Translating gives CAITPSGETGELFF.

The chain combines TRBV5-1 with TRBJ2-1; 15 bases match TRBD2. The CDR3 is made up of 18 amino acids. V lost 2 bases and J lost 4; bases outside the gene matches: 7. CDR1 and CDR2 from the germline V gene are SGHRS and YFSETQ. The CDR3 bases are TGCGCCAGCAGCTTTGGACTAGCGGGAGGGGCGGGGTACAATGAGCAGTTCTTC. Its protein product is CASSFGLAGGAGYNEQFF.

The chain combines TRBV6-2 or TRBV6-3 with TRBJ1-2; a possible D gene is TRBD1 (5 bases). The V gene lost 5 bases and the J gene lost 8 bases, with 15 bases spanning the gap. The length of the CDR3 is 13 residues. Germline-derived CDR1 and CDR2 are MNHEY and SVGEGT. This CDR3 reads CASSNDRLTGYTF. As DNA, the CDR3 is TGTGCCAGCAGTAACGACAGACTTACGGGCTACACCTTC.

This rearrangement joins TRBV5-1 to TRBJ2-7, with 7 bases fitting TRBD1. CDR1 and CDR2 (germline): SGHRS, YFSETQ. CDR3 length: 14 amino acids. V shed 3 bases and J 3 bases; nucleotides not matched to a gene: 6. CDR3 amino acids: CASSSRTGHYEQYF. CDR3 nucleotide sequence: TGCGCCAGCAGCTCCCGGACAGGCCACTACGAGCAGTACTTC. The variable domain in full, with the rest retrieved from reference TRBV5-1 and TRBJ2-7, is KAGVTQTPRYLIKTRGQQVTLSCSPISGHRSVSWYQQTPGQGLQFLFEYFSETQRNKGNFPGRFSGRQFSNSRSEMNVSTLELGDSALYLCASSSRTGHYEQYFGPGTRLTVT.

J is TRBJ2-1 and V is TRBV6-2 or TRBV6-3; tentatively, D is TRBD2 (6 bases). V lost 4 bases, J lost 5 bases, and 18 bases lay in between. The CDR3 has 16 amino acids. Germline V gives CDR1 MNHEY, CDR2 SVGEGT. CDR3 region: CASSSRWGEIDNEQFF. The CDR3 bases are TGTGCCAGCAGTTCGCGATGGGGGGAAATCGACAATGAGCAGTTCTTC.

J is TRBJ1-4 and V is TRBV6-2 or TRBV6-3; 9 bases agree with TRBD1. Trimming cost V 0 bases and J 6 bases; bases outside gene matches: 8. Germline V gene data show CDR1 as MNHEY and CDR2 as SVGEGT. The CDR3 is 17 amino acids. DNA for the CDR3: TGTGCCAGCAGTTACTCCCTTCGGGACAGGGTGGATGAAAAACTGTTTTTT. Translation gives CASSYSLRDRVDEKLFF.

This clone was observed a single time. V usage is TRBV27 and J usage is TRBJ1-2; 9 bases align to TRBD1. CDR1 and CDR2 (germline): MNHEY, SMNVEV (reference sequence). The ends lost 5 bases at V and 9 bases at J; junction bases unmatched: 10. The CDR3 covers 14 residues. CDR3 sequence (DNA): TGTGCCAGCAGTGCCTCCGGGACAGGGAATCGCTACACCTTC. Translated, it gives CASSASGTGNRYTF.

The J gene is TRBJ1-3, the V gene TRBV7-2; the D is unclear. The germline V gene has CDR1 SGHTA and CDR2 FQGNSA. The CDR3 runs 15 residues. V lost 0 bases to trimming and J lost 1 base, with 7 bases between them. The CDR3 here is CASSLAHGSGNTIYF. The CDR3 DNA reads TGTGCCAGCAGCTTAGCGCACGGTTCTGGAAACACCATATATTTT.

The CDR3 here is CASSIVALYTGELFF. CDR3 sequence (DNA): TGTGCCAGTAGTATAGTGGCCCTGTACACCGGGGAGCTGTTTTTT. The rearrangement uses TRBV19 and TRBJ2-2; unclear D gene. Germline CDR1 is LNHDA and CDR2 is SQIVND (reference sequence). V lost 1 base and J lost 3, with 9 bases in between. The CDR3 has 15 amino acids.

The V and J genes are TRBV5-1 and TRBJ2-3; TRBD1 matches at 8 bases. This CDR3 is 16 amino acids long. V trimming: 0 bases; J trimming: 2 bases; junction bases outside the gene matches: 5. Germline CDR1 reads SGHRS; CDR2 reads YFSETQ. The CDR3 is CASSLAAQGATDTQYF. The CDR3 nucleotides are TGCGCCAGCAGCTTGGCCGCCCAGGGGGCCACAGATACGCAGTATTTT.

CDR3 protein: CASRASASDEQFF. CDR3 DNA: TGCGCCAGCAGGGCTTCAGCGTCGGATGAGCAGTTCTTC. V usage is TRBV10-1 and J usage is TRBJ2-1; D gene uncertain. The V and J ends lost 6 bases and 8 bases respectively, with 14 bases between them. The CDR3 is made up of 13 amino acids. Germline values: CDR1 WNHNN, CDR2 SYGVQD (reference sequence).

With regard to this clone: One junction end does not reproduce the germline sequence, and a read error may be involved. The chain is built from TRBV6-5 and TRBJ1-2, with 12 bases matching TRBD1. The CDR3 totals 14 residues. The V gene's germline CDR1 is MNHEY and CDR2 SVGAGI. The CDR3 DNA reads TGTGCCAGCGTGCCTCCGGGACAGGGGGCTTCCCTGGCCTTC. It encodes CASVPPGQGASLAF.

V gene TRBV5-6 combines with J gene TRBJ2-5; unclear D gene. The germline V and J ends were trimmed by 4 bases and 10 bases, with 20 bases remaining between them. The CDR3 has 14 amino acids. Germline lookup yields CDR1 SGHDT and CDR2 YYEEEE. The CDR3, as DNA: TGTGCCAGCAGCCTAGGAGACGTCGCGGATGGCCAGTACTTC. Residues: CASSLGDVADGQYF.

V usage is TRBV27 and J usage is TRBJ2-2, with 9 bases matching TRBD1. J lost 4 bases, V lost 0 bases, and 15 bases had no gene match. There are 20 residues in the CDR3. Germline CDR1 MNHEY, CDR2 SMNVEV (reference sequence). CDR3 bases: TGTGCCAGCAGTTTATCTTTAGTCCGATCGGGACAGGGACCCACCGGGGAGCTGTTTTTT. Translated, it gives CASSLSLVRSGQGPTGELFF.

The CDR3 spells CASSLRGQGNNEQFF. CDR3 nucleotide sequence: TGTGCCAGCAGCCTCCGGGGACAGGGGAACAATGAGCAGTTCTTC. V is TRBV2 and J is TRBJ2-1; the match to TRBD1 covers 10 bases. CDR3 size: 15 residues. CDR1 SNHLY and CDR2 FYNNEI come from the germline V gene. V was pared by 6 bases and J by 5 bases, with 7 bases of the junction left unmatched. Supplemented by reference TRBV2 and TRBJ2-1, the full variable domain reads EPEVTQTPSHQVTQMGQEVILRCVPISNHLYFYWYRQILGQKVEFLVSFYNNEISEKSEIFDDQFSVERPDGSNFTLKIRSTKLEDSAMYFCASSLRGQGNNEQFFGPGTRLTVL.

This clone has only a few counts. This sequence joins TRBV20-1 and TRBJ2-3; D uncertain. V dropped 3 bases and J dropped 5 bases, with 12 bases sitting between them. This CDR3 region has 13 residues. CDR1 and CDR2 from the germline V gene are DFQATT and SNEGSKA (reference sequence). The CDR3 loop reads CSASLGRKDTQYF. Here the CDR3 DNA reads TGCAGTGCTAGTCTAGGCCGGAAAGATACGCAGTATTTT.